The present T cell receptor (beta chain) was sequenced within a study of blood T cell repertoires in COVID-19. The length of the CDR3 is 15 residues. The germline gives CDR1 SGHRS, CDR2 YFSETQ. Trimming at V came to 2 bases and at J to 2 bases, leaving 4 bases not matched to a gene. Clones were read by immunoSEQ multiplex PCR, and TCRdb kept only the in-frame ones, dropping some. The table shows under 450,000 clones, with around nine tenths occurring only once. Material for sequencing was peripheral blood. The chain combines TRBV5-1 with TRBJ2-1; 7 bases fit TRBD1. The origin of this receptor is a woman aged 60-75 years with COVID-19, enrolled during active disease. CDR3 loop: CASSFQGDTYNEQFF. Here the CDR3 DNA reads TGCGCCAGCAGCTTCCAGGGGGACACCTACAATGAGCAGTTCTTC.